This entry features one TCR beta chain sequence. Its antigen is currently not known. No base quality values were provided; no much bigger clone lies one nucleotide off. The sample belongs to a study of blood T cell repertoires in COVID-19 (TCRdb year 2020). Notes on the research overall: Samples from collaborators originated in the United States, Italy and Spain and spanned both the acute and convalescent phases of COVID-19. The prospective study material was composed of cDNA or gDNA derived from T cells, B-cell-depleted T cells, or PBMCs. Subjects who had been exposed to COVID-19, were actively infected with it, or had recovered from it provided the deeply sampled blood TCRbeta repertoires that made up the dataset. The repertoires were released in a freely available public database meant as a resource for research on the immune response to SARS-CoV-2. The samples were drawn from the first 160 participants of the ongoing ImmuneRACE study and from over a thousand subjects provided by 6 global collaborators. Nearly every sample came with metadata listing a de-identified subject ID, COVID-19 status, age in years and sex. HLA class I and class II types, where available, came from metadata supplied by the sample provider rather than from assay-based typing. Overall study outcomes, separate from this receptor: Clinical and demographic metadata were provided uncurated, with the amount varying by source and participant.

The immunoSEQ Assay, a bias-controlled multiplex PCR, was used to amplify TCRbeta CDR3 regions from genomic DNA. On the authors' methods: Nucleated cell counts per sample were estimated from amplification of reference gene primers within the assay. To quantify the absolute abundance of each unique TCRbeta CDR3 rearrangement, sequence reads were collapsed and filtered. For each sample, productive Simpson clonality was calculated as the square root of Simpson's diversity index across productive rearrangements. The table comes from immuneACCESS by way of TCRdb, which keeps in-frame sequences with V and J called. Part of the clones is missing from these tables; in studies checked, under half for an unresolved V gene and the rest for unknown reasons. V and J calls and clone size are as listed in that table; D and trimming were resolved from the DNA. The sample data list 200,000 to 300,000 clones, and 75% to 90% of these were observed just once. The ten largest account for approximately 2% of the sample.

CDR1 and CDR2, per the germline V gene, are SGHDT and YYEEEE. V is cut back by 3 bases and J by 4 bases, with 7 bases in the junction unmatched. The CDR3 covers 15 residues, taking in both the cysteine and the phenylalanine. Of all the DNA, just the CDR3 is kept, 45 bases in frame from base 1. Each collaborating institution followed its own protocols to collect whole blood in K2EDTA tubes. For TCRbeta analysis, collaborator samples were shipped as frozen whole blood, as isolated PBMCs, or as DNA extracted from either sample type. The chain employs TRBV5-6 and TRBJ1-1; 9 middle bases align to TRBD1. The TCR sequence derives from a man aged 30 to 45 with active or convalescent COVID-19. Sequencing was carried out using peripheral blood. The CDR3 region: CASSSDRGGSTEAFF. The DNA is TGTGCCAGCAGCTCGGACAGGGGCGGGAGCACTGAAGCTTTCTTT.